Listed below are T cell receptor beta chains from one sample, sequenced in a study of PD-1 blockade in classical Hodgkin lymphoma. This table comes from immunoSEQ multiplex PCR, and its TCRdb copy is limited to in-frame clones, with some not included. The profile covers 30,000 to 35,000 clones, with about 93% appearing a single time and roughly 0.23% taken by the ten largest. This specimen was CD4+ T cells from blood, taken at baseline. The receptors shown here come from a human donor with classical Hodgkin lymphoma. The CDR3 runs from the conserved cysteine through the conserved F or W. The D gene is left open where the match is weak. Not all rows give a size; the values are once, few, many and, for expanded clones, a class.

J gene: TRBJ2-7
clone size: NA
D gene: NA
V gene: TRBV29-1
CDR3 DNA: TGCAGCGCCGAGACAGCATACGAGCAGTACTTC
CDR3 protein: CSAETAYEQYF

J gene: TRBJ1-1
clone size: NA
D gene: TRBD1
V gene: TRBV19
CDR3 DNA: TGTGCCAGTAGTGGCCAGGGGGCTGGGAACACTGAAGCTTTCTTT
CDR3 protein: CASSGQGAGNTEAFF

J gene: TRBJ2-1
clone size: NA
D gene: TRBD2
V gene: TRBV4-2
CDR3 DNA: TGTGCCAGCAGCCCTACTCCGGGACAGGGGACTAGCGGGAGTTACAATGAGCAGTTCTTC
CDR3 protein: CASSPTPGQGTSGSYNEQFF

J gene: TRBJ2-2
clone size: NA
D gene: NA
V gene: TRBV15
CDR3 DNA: TGTGCCACCAGCACAGCCCAGGGAGGGAACACCGGGGAGCTGTTTTTT
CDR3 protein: CATSTAQGGNTGELFF

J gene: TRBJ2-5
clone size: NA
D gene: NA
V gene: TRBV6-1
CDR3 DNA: TGTGCCAGCAGCCGGGAATACGAAGAGACCCAGTACTTC
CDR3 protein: CASSREYEETQYF

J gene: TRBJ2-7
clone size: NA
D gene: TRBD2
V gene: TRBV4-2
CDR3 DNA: TGTGCCAGCAGCCAAGAGTCGGGACTAGCTACCTACGAGCAGTACTTC
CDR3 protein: CASSQESGLATYEQYF

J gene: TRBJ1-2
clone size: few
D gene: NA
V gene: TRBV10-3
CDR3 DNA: TGTGCCATCAGTGAGTTGGGTAGCTACACCTTC
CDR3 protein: CAISELGSYTF

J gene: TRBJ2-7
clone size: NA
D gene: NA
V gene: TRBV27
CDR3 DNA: TGTGCCAGCAGTTCGGCAGGTCCCTACGAGCAGTACTTC
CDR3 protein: CASSSAGPYEQYF

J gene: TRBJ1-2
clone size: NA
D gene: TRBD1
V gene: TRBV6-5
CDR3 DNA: TGTGCCATTCGGGACAGGGGTTATGGCTACACCTTC
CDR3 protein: CAIRDRGYGYTF

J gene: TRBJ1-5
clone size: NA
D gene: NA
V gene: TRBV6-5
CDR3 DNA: TGTGCCAGCAGTCTGGCGGGGGGTCGGGGTCAGCCCCAGCATTTT
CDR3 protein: CASSLAGGRGQPQHF